Listed here are 30 T cell receptor beta chains from one sample, sequenced in a study of blood T cell repertoires in COVID-19 (TCRdb year 2020). The library was prepared using the immunoSEQ multiplex PCR assay. The clones in this table, taken by TCRdb from immuneACCESS, are in-frame only. Not every clone is retained; where verified, under half of the shortfall comes from an unresolved V gene, and the cause of the rest is unknown. This sample gives approximately 100,000 clones in total; more than 80% of them show up just once. Clones ranked in the top ten supply approximately 12% of the sample. Sequenced input: peripheral blood. The origin of the receptors is a human donor in a cohort sampled during active COVID-19.

The V gene is TRBV2, the J gene TRBJ2-6; no clear D gene. Trimming removed 8 bases at V and 1 base at J, with 15 bases between. The CDR3 contains 16 residues. Germline lookup yields CDR1 SNHLY and CDR2 FYNNEI. CDR3 DNA sequence: TGTGCCAGCCGGATTGCCGGGTTTTCTGGGGCCAACGTCCTGACTTTC. Its translation is CASRIAGFSGANVLTF.

The chain links TRBV7-3 to TRBJ2-7; D gene ambiguous. Looked up from germline, CDR1 is SGHTA and CDR2 is FQGTGA. Trimming removed 3 bases from V and 10 bases from J, with 16 bases in between. The CDR3 runs to 13 residues. CDR3 protein: CASSFNPDGYQYF. The DNA for the CDR3 is TGTGCCAGCAGCTTTAACCCCGACGGGTATCAGTACTTC.

The chain carries TRBV9 and TRBJ2-2; 7 positions agree with TRBD2. The CDR3 contains 17 residues. The germline CDR1 and CDR2 sequences are SGDLS and YYNGEE. V was pared by 0 bases and J by 5 bases, with 10 bases of the junction left unmatched. The CDR3, as DNA: TGTGCCAGCAGCGTAGACGGGGGGACCAGCAATACCGGGGAGCTGTTTTTT. As protein: CASSVDGGTSNTGELFF.

This chain joins TRBV19 and TRBJ2-5, with 7 bases matching TRBD1. Germline CDR1 reads LNHDA; CDR2 reads SQIVND (reference sequence). The CDR3 totals 14 residues. V was clipped by 4 bases and J by 2 bases; unmatched bases: 4. The CDR3 region has the DNA TGTGCCAGTAGTACAGGGGGATGGCAAGAGACCCAGTACTTC. This codes for CASSTGGWQETQYF.

V gene TRBV4-2 combines with J gene TRBJ2-7; weak D call: TRBD2 (6 bases). The CDR3 spans 17 residues. Trimming took off 3 bases at V and 0 bases at J, with 18 bases between the two ends. CDR1 LGHNA and CDR2 YNFKEQ come from the germline V gene. The CDR3 loop reads CASSQGGRVADSYEQYF. In nucleotides, the CDR3 is TGTGCCAGCAGCCAGGGGGGACGGGTAGCGGACTCCTACGAGCAGTACTTC.

In its sample, this clone is medium-sized. The gene calls are TRBV7-2 and TRBJ1-6; unclear D gene. The V end lost 1 base, the J end lost 9 bases, and 4 bases lay between the germline ends. Germline V gene data show CDR1 as SGHTA and CDR2 as FQGNSA. This CDR3 is built from 12 residues. The CDR3 sequence is CASSLDSSPLHF. The CDR3 DNA sequence: TGTGCCAGCAGCTTAGACAGTTCACCCCTCCACTTT.

This clone showed up just a few times. V usage is TRBV19 and J usage is TRBJ1-5, with 7 positions matching TRBD1. Germline lookup yields CDR1 LNHDA and CDR2 SQIVND (reference sequence). After removal of 8 bases from V and 2 bases from J, the junction contained 9 bases not matched to a gene. The CDR3 runs 15 residues. The CDR3 loop reads CASGPYTGGNQPQHF. The CDR3 region has the DNA TGTGCCAGTGGCCCGTATACAGGGGGCAATCAGCCCCAGCATTTT.

This clone was seen just once. The final CDR3 position lacks the conserved phenylalanine or tryptophan, pointing to a likely read error. The limits of the CDR3 on the DNA are not certain, so only TCRdb's listed CDR3 is given. V and J are TRBV14 and TRBJ1-1. With termini counted, the CDR3 has 11 amino acids. Germline lookup yields CDR1 SGHDN and CDR2 FVKESK. CDR3 in amino acids: CASSKQIRAGM.

The chain combines TRBV3-1 (or the pseudogene TRBV3-2) with TRBJ1-5; TRBD1 matches 9 bases. The germline V gene has CDR1 LGHDT and CDR2 YNNKEL (reference sequence). This CDR3 is 16 amino acids long. V shed 2 bases and J 10 bases; nucleotides not matched to a gene: 12. Here the CDR3 reads CASSQKTGGTILPQHF. CDR3 sequence (DNA): TGTGCCAGCAGCCAAAAGACAGGGGGGACTATCCTCCCCCAGCATTTT.

The chain joins TRBV5-6 to TRBJ2-5; D is unresolved. CDR1 is SGHDT, CDR2 YYEEEE, per germline. Deletions cut 4 bases from V and 3 bases from J, with 4 bases between. The CDR3 consists of 11 residues. For the CDR3, the DNA is TGTGCCAGCAGCGTAAAAGAGACCCAGTACTTC. Amino acids: CASSVKETQYF.

The genes are TRBV19 and TRBJ1-1, with D possibly matching TRBD1 (5 bases). V gave up 8 bases and J gave up 1 base, with 17 bases separating them. This CDR3 region has 15 residues. The V gene's germline CDR1 is LNHDA and CDR2 SQIVND (reference sequence). The CDR3 is CASRGGVLRNTEAFF. In DNA, the CDR3 is TGTGCCAGTCGGGGGGGAGTGTTGAGGAACACTGAAGCTTTCTTT.

This clone came up once. The gene calls are TRBV6-1 and TRBJ2-2; D may be TRBD1 (6 bases). This CDR3 has 18 residues. V lost 3 bases and J lost 0, with 17 bases in between. Germline loops: CDR1 MNHNS, CDR2 SASEGT. The CDR3 DNA reads TGTGCCAGCAGTGAGTTCGCCGGGACAAGCGCGAACACCGGGGAGCTGTTTTTT. Translation gives CASSEFAGTSANTGELFF.

The V and J genes are TRBV27 and TRBJ1-1; D is uncertain. CDR3 size: 13 residues. V was clipped by 3 bases and J by 1 base, with 6 bases between them. Germline CDR1 reads MNHEY; CDR2 reads SMNVEV (reference sequence). The CDR3 here is CASSFLRNTEAFF. CDR3 bases: TGTGCCAGCAGTTTTCTCAGGAACACTGAAGCTTTCTTT.

This rearrangement joins TRBV9 to TRBJ2-2; TRBD2 matches 9 bases. Germline V gives CDR1 SGDLS, CDR2 YYNGEE. Trimming removed 0 bases from V and 4 bases from J; junction bases left unmatched: 7. The CDR3 extends over 17 amino acids. CDR3 protein: CASSVAPSGMGTGELFF. CDR3 coding DNA: TGTGCCAGCAGCGTAGCCCCTAGCGGGATGGGCACCGGGGAGCTGTTTTTT.

The chain joins TRBV19 to TRBJ1-5; no firm D call. Trimming took 10 bases from V and 2 from J, leaving 12 bases between them. The CDR3 contains 13 residues. CDR1 LNHDA and CDR2 SQIVND come from the germline V gene (reference sequence). The CDR3 is CATSGLGNQPQHF. DNA for the CDR3: TGTGCCACCAGTGGTCTGGGCAATCAGCCCCAGCATTTT.

V gene TRBV18 combines with J gene TRBJ2-4, with 10 bases matching TRBD1. Per germline, CDR1 KGHSH and CDR2 LQKENI. The CDR3 runs to 21 residues. Trimming cost V 0 bases and J 0 bases; bases outside gene matches: 14. The CDR3 region is CASSPPILSGQGMLAKNIQYF. Written as DNA, the CDR3 is TGTGCCAGCTCACCACCGATATTGTCGGGACAGGGGATGCTAGCCAAAAACATTCAGTACTTC.

The chain carries TRBV30 and TRBJ1-5; 8 bases are a match to TRBD1. Germline CDR1 is GTSNPN and CDR2 is SVGIG (reference sequence). The CDR3 is 13 residues long. Germline trimming cut 2 bases from V and 4 bases from J; bases unmatched to any gene: 1. The DNA of the CDR3 is TGTGCCTGGAGTTACAGGGGGAATCAGCCCCAGCATTTT. It codes for CAWSYRGNQPQHF.

The rearrangement uses TRBV5-6 and TRBJ2-1; D is possibly TRBD1 (5 bases). Trimming left V 3 bases short and J 6 bases short, with 13 bases between. Germline loops: CDR1 SGHDT, CDR2 YYEEEE. The CDR3 is made up of 14 amino acids. CDR3 nucleotides: TGTGCCAGCAGCTGGGGCTGGCCCCCCAATGAGCAGTTCTTC. This gives the protein CASSWGWPPNEQFF.

V usage is TRBV10-3 and J usage is TRBJ2-5; D ambiguous. CDR3 size: 12 residues. Deletions cut 2 bases from V and 2 bases from J, with 3 bases between. Germline loops: CDR1 ENHRY, CDR2 SYGVKD. The CDR3: CAISETQETQYF. As DNA, the CDR3 is TGTGCCATCAGTGAGACACAAGAGACCCAGTACTTC.

The chain is built from TRBV7-8 and TRBJ2-1; 8 bases fit TRBD1. This CDR3 is 13 amino acids long. V shed 5 bases, J shed 5 bases, and the junction held 2 bases outside the gene matches. From germline, CDR1 is SGHVS and CDR2 FQNEAQ. The CDR3 here is CASSLDRDNEQFF. The CDR3 DNA sequence: TGTGCCAGCAGCCTGGACAGGGACAATGAGCAGTTCTTC.

This chain joins TRBV23-1 and TRBJ1-5; D not resolved. TRBV23-1 is marked as an open reading frame, function uncertain. The CDR3 contains 16 residues. V was pared by 4 bases and J by 5 bases, with 18 bases between. In DNA, the CDR3 is TGCGCCAGCAGTCGGAGCTCGGGAGGGTGTGATCAGCCCCAGCATTTT. As protein: CASSRSSGGCDQPQHF.

This chain joins TRBV12-1 and TRBJ2-5; whether TRBD1, the table's D call, matches the DNA was not checked. TRBV12-1 is shown as a pseudogene. This CDR3 comprises 15 residues. The CDR3 spells CASSSIQGSRETQYF. The CDR3 region has the DNA TGTGCCAGCAGCTCGATCCAGGGGAGTAGAGAGACCCAGTACTTC.

This clone was counted only a few times. The genes are TRBV2 and TRBJ1-2; a possible D gene is TRBD1 (6 bases). This CDR3 contains 13 residues. V gave up 8 bases and J gave up 2 bases, with 12 bases separating them. Germline assignment: CDR1 SNHLY and CDR2 FYNNEI. The DNA for the CDR3 is TGTGCCAGCCAAGGACAGTCGAACTATGGCTACACCTTC. It yields the protein CASQGQSNYGYTF.

The table lists this clone with a few counts. V and J are TRBV10-3 and TRBJ1-3, with TRBD1 matching over 9 bases. CDR1 is ENHRY and CDR2 is SYGVKD in the germline V gene. The CDR3 contains 14 residues. V shed 3 bases, J shed 8 bases, and the junction held 5 bases outside the gene matches. In nucleotides, the CDR3 is TGTGCCATCAGTGAACCCGACAGGGGGGACACCATATATTTT. Amino acids: CAISEPDRGDTIYF.

This chain links TRBV3-1 (or the pseudogene TRBV3-2) with TRBJ1-6; a weak D match, TRBD1 (5 bases). The germline CDR1 and CDR2 sequences are LGHDT and YNNKEL (reference sequence). The CDR3 totals 15 residues. The V end was cut by 3 bases, the J end by 0 bases, with 6 bases between. The CDR3 loop reads CASSHDSSYNSPLHF. CDR3 in DNA: TGTGCCAGCAGCCACGACAGCTCCTATAATTCACCCCTCCACTTT.

The genes are TRBV18 and TRBJ2-3; no clear D. Germline CDR1 KGHSH, CDR2 LQKENI. The CDR3 covers 14 residues. The V end lost 3 bases, the J end lost 0 bases, and 7 bases lay between the germline ends. This chain's CDR3 is CASSPSGSTDTQYF. DNA for the CDR3: TGTGCCAGCTCACCCTCCGGGAGCACAGATACGCAGTATTTT. Looking up the rest from reference TRBV18 and TRBJ2-3 gives the full variable domain: NAGVMQNPRHLVRRRGQEARLRCSPMKGHSHVYWYRQLPEEGLKFMVYLQKENIIDESGMPKERFSAEFPKEGPSILRIQQVVRGDSAAYFCASSPSGSTDTQYFGPGTRLTVL.

This chain uses TRBV9 with TRBJ1-1; TRBD1 might be the D (6 bases). The germline V gene has CDR1 SGDLS and CDR2 YYNGEE. The CDR3 extends over 15 amino acids. Trimming took off 0 bases at V and 0 bases at J, with 9 bases between the two ends. CDR3 region: CASSVGGTLNTEAFF. The CDR3 region has the DNA TGTGCCAGCAGCGTAGGAGGGACACTGAACACTGAAGCTTTCTTT.

The chain employs TRBV25-1 and TRBJ2-1; 12 bases fit TRBD1. The V gene end was trimmed by 3 bases and the J gene end by 8 bases; junction bases not matched to a gene: 5. CDR1 is MGHDK, CDR2 SYGVNS, per germline. The CDR3 sequence is 15 residues long. CDR3 residues: CASSEGGTGGYEQFF. The CDR3 nucleotides read TGTGCCAGCAGTGAGGGGGGGACAGGGGGCTATGAGCAGTTCTTC.

The chain joins TRBV5-1 to TRBJ2-2, with a tentative D call TRBD1 (6 bases). V was pared by 4 bases and J by 0 bases, with 10 bases between. The length of the CDR3 is 15 residues. The germline V gene has CDR1 SGHRS and CDR2 YFSETQ. The CDR3 region has the DNA TGCGCCAGCAGCATGGACAGACCGAACACCGGGGAGCTGTTTTTT. It is translated as CASSMDRPNTGELFF.

The chain links TRBV27 to TRBJ2-1; D is possibly TRBD2 (5 bases). This CDR3 is built from 15 residues. Germline V gene sequence: CDR1 MNHEY, CDR2 SMNVEV (reference sequence). V shed 5 bases and J shed 6 bases, with 17 bases lying between them. The CDR3 sequence: CASSISPRGFNEQFF. For the CDR3, the DNA is TGTGCCAGCAGTATCTCACCGCGCGGGTTCAATGAGCAGTTCTTC.